The rows below give T cell receptor beta chains drawn from one sample of a study of blood T cells in healthy people across ages. Each CDR3 protein gets one entry after TCRdb re-called the 5' RACE reads with MiXCR. The sample lists about 900,000 distinct CDR3 sequences; about 62% were seen once. Sample: blood. Receptors originate from a man aged 25 to 40 in good health. Each CDR3 is given with its conserved first and last residue. Fields, in order: clone size, V gene, D gene, J gene, CDR3 DNA, CDR3 protein. The D gene is left open where the match is weak. Rows give clone size only sometimes, using once, few, many, or a class for an expanded clone.

>.|TRBV10-3|.|TRBJ1-2
TGTGCCATCAGTGAAGGGACAAACTATGGCTACACCTTC
CAISEGTNYGYTF
>few|TRBV20-1|.|TRBJ1-5
TGCAGTGCTAGAGATCCCGCAGACAGGCCAAGTCAGCCCCAGCATTTT
CSARDPADRPSQPQHF
>.|TRBV7-9|.|TRBJ2-7
TGTGCCAGCAGCCCCCTGGACGGTTATCTCGAGCAGTACTTC
CASSPLDGYLEQYF
>.|TRBV20-1|.|TRBJ1-5
TGCAGCGGCTTATCTGAGTACAATCAGCCCCAGCATTTT
CSGLSEYNQPQHF
>.|TRBV5-1|.|TRBJ1-6
TGCGCCAGCAGCAGCGATACGGACGGGAATTCACCCCTCCACTTT
CASSSDTDGNSPLHF
>.|TRBV25-1|TRBD1|TRBJ2-7
TGTGCCAGCAGCTCCTTTGAGGGGGCGGTACGCTACGAGCAGTATTTC
CASSSFEGAVRYEQYF
>.|TRBV12-3/TRBV12-4|.|TRBJ2-3
TGTGCCAGCAGGTACGGAGAGACAGATACGCAGTATTTT
CASRYGETDTQYF
>few|TRBV12-3/TRBV12-4|.|TRBJ1-1
TGTGCCAGCAGTTTGGGGGGCTTGGGCACTGAAGCTTTCTTT
CASSLGGLGTEAFF
>many|TRBV28|.|TRBJ2-7
TGTGCCAGCAGTTTCACGGGGTTCGAGCAGTACTTC
CASSFTGFEQYF
>.|TRBV4-3|.|TRBJ2-1
TGCGCCAGCAGCCAAGCTGCAGGAGGGAAGTTCTTC
CASSQAAGGKFF
>few|TRBV6-5|TRBD2|TRBJ2-3
TGTGCCAGCAGTTATCGGGGGGGTCGCACAGATACGCAGTATTTT
CASSYRGGRTDTQYF
>.|TRBV7-9|TRBD1|TRBJ2-3
TGTGCCAGCAGCTTAGGACAGGGGTCTTACGCAGATACGCAGTATTTT
CASSLGQGSYADTQYF
>.|TRBV5-1|.|TRBJ2-7
TGCGCCAGCAGCTTTCAGGGGGGGCCCCTCTACGAGCAGTACTTC
CASSFQGGPLYEQYF
>.|TRBV5-5|.|TRBJ1-1
TGTGCCAGCAGCTTGTTGGAGGGGAGGACTGAAGCTTTCTTT
CASSLLEGRTEAFF
>.|TRBV5-1|.|TRBJ1-6
TGCGCCAGCAGCCAATTACAGGGAGATTCACCCCTCCACTTT
CASSQLQGDSPLHF
>.|TRBV6-5|TRBD1|TRBJ1-2
TGTGCCAGCAGTTACCCTGGGACAGGCGGTCGTGGCTACACCTTC
CASSYPGTGGRGYTF
>few|TRBV6-5|TRBD2|TRBJ2-3
TGTGCCAGCAGTGGGCCGGGACTAGCAACAGATACGCAGTATTTT
CASSGPGLATDTQYF
>once|TRBV6-6|.|TRBJ2-5
TGTGCCACCGGACAGCAAGAGACCCAGTACTTC
CATGQQETQYF
>.|TRBV15|.|TRBJ2-5
TGTGCCACCAGCAGAGATCGGGGAAGGGGCCTGGAAGAGACCCAGTACTTC
CATSRDRGRGLEETQYF
>.|TRBV25-1|.|TRBJ2-1
TGTGCCAGCAGTGAATCTGGCCCGGGGGCCAATGAGCAGTTCTTC
CASSESGPGANEQFF
>few|TRBV2|.|TRBJ2-7
TGTGCCAGCAATCGTGGCTCACTTTCTGGGCAGTACTTC
CASNRGSLSGQYF
>few|TRBV10-3|.|TRBJ2-1
TGTGCCACTACTACCGGCAGGCGGGGGCAATACAATGAGCAGTTCTTC
CATTTGRRGQYNEQFF
>.|TRBV28|TRBD1|TRBJ1-5
TGTGCCAGCAGTGGAAATAGGGGCAGGGGGGGTGATCAGCCCCAGCATTTT
CASSGNRGRGGDQPQHF
>.|TRBV7-2|.|TRBJ2-5
TGTGCCAGCAGCTTAGTCTCTTGGGGGGAGACCCAGTACTTC
CASSLVSWGETQYF
>.|TRBV12-3/TRBV12-4|.|TRBJ2-2
TGTGCCAGCAGCGCGGGATCCTACACCGGGGAGCTGTTTTTT
CASSAGSYTGELFF
>.|TRBV29-1|.|TRBJ2-2
TGCAGCGTTGTCGGAGGGGGTTTAAGCGCCGGGGAGCTGTTTTTT
CSVVGGGLSAGELFF
>.|TRBV7-6|TRBD2|TRBJ2-5
TGTGCCGGCAGCACGGGGGGACTTAAGAAAGAGACCCAGTACTTC
CAGSTGGLKKETQYF
>few|TRBV7-9|TRBD1|TRBJ2-5
TGTGCCAGCAGCTTAACCCGGGACAGGTTTGAAGAGACCCAGTACTTC
CASSLTRDRFEETQYF
>few|TRBV20-1|.|TRBJ1-5
TGCAGTGCTGGAGGGAAGGGGGGTCAGCCCCAGCATTTT
CSAGGKGGQPQHF
>.|TRBV6-5|.|TRBJ1-1
TGTGCCAGCAGTTACTCACGGGAGGGGACTGAAGCTTTCTTT
CASSYSREGTEAFF
>.|TRBV20-1|TRBD1|TRBJ1-4
TGCAGTGCCCCAACCCGGGACAGGGCGGGGGAAAAACTGTTTTTT
CSAPTRDRAGEKLFF
>once|TRBV12-3/TRBV12-4|.|TRBJ2-6
TGTGCCAGCGATGGGTGGTCATCTGGGACCAACGTCCTGACTTTC
CASDGWSSGTNVLTF
>.|TRBV5-1|.|TRBJ1-1
TGCGCCAGCAGCTTGGGGGTCGCAGGATTCACTGAAGCTTTCTTT
CASSLGVAGFTEAFF
>.|TRBV3-1|.|TRBJ1-2
TGTGCCAGCAGCCAAGAGATGGTTGACTATGGCTACACCTTC
CASSQEMVDYGYTF
>.|TRBV4-3|TRBD1|TRBJ1-5
TGCGCCAGCAGCCAAGATCCAATGCGACAGGGGGCCAGCAATCAGCCCCAGCATTTT
CASSQDPMRQGASNQPQHF
>few|TRBV12-3/TRBV12-4|TRBD2|TRBJ2-1
TGTGCCAGCAGTCCCCGGACTAGAAACAATGAGCAGTTCTTC
CASSPRTRNNEQFF
>few|TRBV7-9|.|TRBJ2-1
TGTGCCAGTCAGAAAAGGGGGGATTCCTACAATGAGCAGTTCTTC
CASQKRGDSYNEQFF
>.|TRBV6-5|TRBD1|TRBJ2-7
TGTGCCAACAGTTACTCGGCAGGGGGTGACTACGAGCAGTACTTC
CANSYSAGGDYEQYF
>once|TRBV4-1|.|TRBJ1-5
TGCGCCAGCAGCCGAGCAGGGGAGGGAGGTCAGCCCCAGCATTTT
CASSRAGEGGQPQHF
>.|TRBV6-5|.|TRBJ2-3
TGTGCCAGCAGTTTACTCTTAGCGGACCCCGATACGCAGTATTTT
CASSLLLADPDTQYF
>few|TRBV11-1|.|TRBJ2-1
TGTGCCAGCAGCTTCCGTGGGAATCACAATGAGCAGTTCTTC
CASSFRGNHNEQFF
>.|TRBV5-1|.|TRBJ2-7
TGCGCCAGCAGCTTGGTCTGGGATCTGGGCTCCTACGAGCAGTACTTC
CASSLVWDLGSYEQYF
>few|TRBV30|.|TRBJ2-3
TGTGCCTGGAGCAGGGGTCCGGCGGCAGATACGCAGTATTTT
CAWSRGPAADTQYF
>.|TRBV7-2|.|TRBJ2-7
TGTGCCAGCAGCTTAGATGTAGCTAGCTCCTACGAGCAGTACTTC
CASSLDVASSYEQYF
>.|TRBV24-1|TRBD2|TRBJ2-3
TGTGCCACCAGTGAGAGCCTAGCGGACCTCACAGATACGCAGTATTTT
CATSESLADLTDTQYF
>.|TRBV7-2|TRBD1|TRBJ1-1
TGTGCCAGCAGGTCCACAGGGGGCACTGAAGCTTTCTTT
CASRSTGGTEAFF